Shown below are 20 T cell receptor beta chains from a single sample sequenced in a study of tumor-infiltrating lymphocytes in primary liver carcinoma. Extraction of RNA together with DNA used about 18-30 mg of unsorted bulk tissue. Production of TCR beta cDNA used 400 to 650 ng total RNA together with a constant-region primer. Amplification in three nested multiplex PCR rounds with slightly modified ARM-PCR gave rise to TCR beta libraries. It was with TRBV1-TRBV30 forward primers and a C-beta reverse primer that the first two PCR rounds were run, at around 10 cycles each. One entry per CDR3 protein results from TCRdb running MiXCR on the multiplex PCR reads. The sample has 95,000 to 150,000 distinct CDR3 sequences, 50% to 80% seen once. The source material was liver tumor tissue from sampling region 3. Subset described: tumor region T3, left-lateral pole. Receptors originate from a woman aged 60 to 75 with primary liver carcinoma and hepatitis B virus infection.

A single count supports this clonotype. The chain carries TRBV11-2 and TRBJ2-1, with TRBD1 identical over 7 bases. V lost 6 bases, J lost 16 bases, and 18 bases stayed unmatched. Germline V gives CDR1 SGHAT, CDR2 FQNNGV. The CDR3 is 14 amino acids. The CDR3 here is CASSPDSGYRGQFF. The CDR3 nucleotides are TGTGCCAGCAGTCCGGACTCGGGGTATAGGGGGCAATTCTTC.

Points on this clonotype: With a much larger clone just one base away, this may be a read error. The chain carries TRBV12-3 or TRBV12-4 and TRBJ2-7, with 7 bases identical to TRBD2. The CDR3 loop spans 16 amino acids. J lost 8 bases, V lost 1 base, and 14 bases had no gene match. The CDR3 loop reads CASSLGGVGGRNKQYF. CDR3 DNA sequence: TGTGCCAGCAGTTTAGGAGGCGTGGGAGGGCGTAACAAGCAGTACTTC.

This clonotype is a singleton in its sample. The CDR3 does not close with the conserved phenylalanine or tryptophan, likely indicating a read error. The J gene is TRBJ2-1, the V gene TRBV11-2; D unclear. The CDR3 loop spans 17 amino acids. Germline CDR1 is SGHAT and CDR2 is FQNNGV. The CDR3 sequence: CTSSLRPAQRFYNEQFI. For the CDR3, the DNA is TGTACCAGCAGCTTACGACCGGCACAGAGATTCTACAACGAGCAGTTCATC.

The table lists this clonotype with many counts. The genes are TRBV6-1 and TRBJ2-1; TRBD2 matches at 7 bases. With 1 base clipped from V and 7 bases from J, the junction kept 10 bases outside the gene matches. Germline V gene sequence: CDR1 MNHNS, CDR2 SASEGT. This CDR3 has 16 amino acids. The DNA of the CDR3 is TGTGCCAGCAGTGAAGGTCAGCGGGGATTCCTTAATGAGCAGTTCTTC. Protein product: CASSEGQRGFLNEQFF.

This clonotype was counted at least ten times. The chain couples TRBV6-1 to TRBJ1-1, with a tentative D call TRBD1 (5 bases). V lost 3 bases to trimming and J lost 5 bases, with 7 bases between them. Germline values: CDR1 MNHNS, CDR2 SASEGT. The CDR3 runs 12 residues. The CDR3 reads CASSDRVTEAFF. CDR3 nucleotide sequence: TGTGCCAGCAGTGACAGGGTTACTGAAGCTTTCTTT.

This chain uses TRBV24-1 with TRBJ2-1; 12 positions match TRBD2. The CDR3 has 18 residues. Germline trimming cut 2 bases from V and 5 bases from J; bases unmatched to any gene: 9. Germline-derived CDR1 and CDR2 are KGHDR and SFDVKD. The CDR3 is CATSDSTSGGMGNNEQFF. CDR3 DNA: TGTGCCACCAGTGATTCGACTAGCGGGGGAATGGGAAACAATGAGCAGTTCTTC.

The gene calls are TRBV20-1 and TRBJ2-3; TRBD2 matches 13 bases. The V segment lost 3 bases and the J segment 4 bases; nucleotides outside the gene matches: 4. CDR3 size: 15 residues. The germline gives CDR1 DFQATT, CDR2 SNEGSKA (reference sequence). CDR3 protein: CSASGLAGVADTQYF. The DNA of the CDR3 is TGCAGTGCTAGTGGACTAGCGGGAGTAGCAGATACGCAGTATTTT.

The table lists this clonotype with many counts. V usage is TRBV28 and J usage is TRBJ1-2; D not certain. The CDR3 length is 11 residues. The V and J ends lost 6 bases and 2 bases respectively, with 4 bases between them. Germline CDR1 reads MDHEN; CDR2 reads SYDVKM. The CDR3 region has the DNA TGTGCCAGCAGCCTCAACTATGGCTACACCTTC. It yields the protein CASSLNYGYTF.

A word on this clonotype: Mismatch with germline at one junction end may stem from a read error. The CDR3 nucleotides read TGTGTCAGCAGCCGTAAGGGACTATATCTATCTGGCACAGATACGCAGTATTTT. Protein: CVSSRKGLYLSGTDTQYF. The chain has TRBV7-8 and TRBJ2-3, with 7 bases matching TRBD2. Per the germline V gene, CDR1 is SGHVS and CDR2 is FQNEAQ. The length of the CDR3 is 18 residues.

The V gene is TRBV9, the J gene TRBJ1-1, with D perhaps TRBD1 (5 bases). V lost 10 bases and J 0 bases, leaving 13 bases between the germline ends. The CDR3 runs 13 residues. Germline V lookup: CDR1 SGDLS, CDR2 YYNGEE. CDR3 DNA sequence: TGTGCCGCCAGTAGGGGTATGAACACTGAAGCTTTCTTT. Translating gives CAASRGMNTEAFF.

As for this clonotype: Sequence at one end of the junction differs from germline and may be a read error. The J gene is TRBJ1-1, the V gene TRBV6-5; 7 positions match TRBD1. Germline CDR1 is MNHEY and CDR2 is SVGAGI. CDR3 length equals 14 residues. The CDR3 DNA is TGTGCCAGAAGTTACAACAGGGGAGGCACTGAAGCTTTCTTT. This gives the protein CARSYNRGGTEAFF.

Comments on this clonotype: Its ends do not fully match the called genes, so a read error is possible. The chain employs TRBV11-2 and TRBJ2-7; TRBD2 aligns across 7 bases. Germline V gene sequence: CDR1 SGHAT, CDR2 FQNNGV. This CDR3 is 15 amino acids long. The CDR3 region has the DNA TGTGCCGGCAGCTTAAACGCGGGAGCCTTTAGCGAGCAGAACTTC. This encodes CAGSLNAGAFSEQNF.

This chain uses TRBV7-8 with TRBJ2-5; no firm D call. Germline V gene lookup returns CDR1 SGHVS and CDR2 FQNEAQ. The CDR3 has 15 residues. The V and J ends lost 1 base and 5 bases respectively, with 14 bases between them. The CDR3 spells CASSLGSGFWETQYF. CDR3 nucleotides: TGTGCCAGCAGCTTAGGTTCCGGGTTCTGGGAGACCCAGTACTTC.

On this clonotype itself: The junction departs from germline at one end; a sequencing error may be responsible. V and J are TRBV20-1 and TRBJ2-1; tentative D call: TRBD2 (5 bases). Germline CDR1 and CDR2: DFQATT and SNEGSKA (reference sequence). The CDR3 extends over 15 amino acids. CDR3 amino acids: CSARGSSWRYTERFF. The CDR3 region has the DNA TGCAGTGCTAGAGGCTCTAGCTGGAGGTACACTGAGCGGTTCTTC.

This clonotype was seen repeatedly, ten times or more. The chain has TRBV29-1 and TRBJ2-3; unclear D gene. The germline CDR1 and CDR2 sequences are SQVTM and ANQGSEA. This CDR3 has 12 amino acids. V shed 4 bases and J shed 0 bases, with 5 bases lying between them. This CDR3 is CSVGRSTDTQYF. In DNA form, the CDR3 reads TGCAGCGTTGGAAGGAGCACAGATACGCAGTATTTT.

Ten or more counts support this clonotype. The chain carries TRBV7-8 and TRBJ2-3; TRBD2 matches 8 bases. Looked up from germline, CDR1 is SGHVS and CDR2 is FQNEAQ. The CDR3 is made up of 15 amino acids. Trimming cost V 5 bases and J 6 bases; bases outside gene matches: 10. The CDR3 loop reads CASSPTGGLGDTQYF. DNA for the CDR3: TGTGCCAGCAGCCCAACGGGGGGGCTGGGGGATACGCAGTATTTT.

Points on this clonotype: One end of the junction varies from germline; a read error may be responsible. The chain combines TRBV5-4 with TRBJ2-3; 7 bases line up with TRBD2. The length of the CDR3 is 17 residues. Germline CDR1 is SGHNT and CDR2 is YYREEE (reference sequence). CDR3: CVSSFPRLAEGLGTQYF. CDR3 DNA: TGTGTCAGCAGCTTCCCTCGACTAGCAGAGGGCCTCGGTACGCAATATTTT.

In the case of this clonotype: The junction departs from the called germline gene at one end, perhaps through a read error. The chain links TRBV19 to TRBJ2-7; D perhaps matches TRBD1 (6 bases). This CDR3 contains 14 residues. Germline V gives CDR1 LNHDA, CDR2 SQIVND (reference sequence). The CDR3 loop reads CASSKQGPPYEQHF. As DNA, the CDR3 is TGTGCAAGTAGCAAACAGGGCCCACCCTACGAGCAGCACTTT.

A remark on this clonotype: One end of the junction does not line up with germline, which may come from a read error. The chain carries TRBV6-6 and TRBJ2-3, with D possibly being TRBD1 (5 bases). The J call is uncertain, as TRBJ1-5 better fits the DNA end. The germline V gene has CDR1 MNHNY and CDR2 SVGAGI (reference sequence). This CDR3 region has 15 residues. The CDR3: CANSPRNGGTDTQHF. Here the CDR3 DNA reads TGTGCCAACAGTCCCCGGAACGGGGGAACAGATACGCAGCATTTT.

To note about this clonotype: A junction end diverges from the germline sequence, so it may reflect a read error. V usage is TRBV4-2 and J usage is TRBJ2-7; 9 nucleotides line up with TRBD1. The CDR3 loop spans 17 amino acids. CDR1 and CDR2 from the germline V gene are LGHNA and YNFKEQ. The CDR3 sequence is CVSSQDHVGQGGYEQYF. In DNA, the CDR3 is TGTGTCAGCAGCCAAGATCATGTGGGACAGGGTGGTTACGAGCAGTACTTT.